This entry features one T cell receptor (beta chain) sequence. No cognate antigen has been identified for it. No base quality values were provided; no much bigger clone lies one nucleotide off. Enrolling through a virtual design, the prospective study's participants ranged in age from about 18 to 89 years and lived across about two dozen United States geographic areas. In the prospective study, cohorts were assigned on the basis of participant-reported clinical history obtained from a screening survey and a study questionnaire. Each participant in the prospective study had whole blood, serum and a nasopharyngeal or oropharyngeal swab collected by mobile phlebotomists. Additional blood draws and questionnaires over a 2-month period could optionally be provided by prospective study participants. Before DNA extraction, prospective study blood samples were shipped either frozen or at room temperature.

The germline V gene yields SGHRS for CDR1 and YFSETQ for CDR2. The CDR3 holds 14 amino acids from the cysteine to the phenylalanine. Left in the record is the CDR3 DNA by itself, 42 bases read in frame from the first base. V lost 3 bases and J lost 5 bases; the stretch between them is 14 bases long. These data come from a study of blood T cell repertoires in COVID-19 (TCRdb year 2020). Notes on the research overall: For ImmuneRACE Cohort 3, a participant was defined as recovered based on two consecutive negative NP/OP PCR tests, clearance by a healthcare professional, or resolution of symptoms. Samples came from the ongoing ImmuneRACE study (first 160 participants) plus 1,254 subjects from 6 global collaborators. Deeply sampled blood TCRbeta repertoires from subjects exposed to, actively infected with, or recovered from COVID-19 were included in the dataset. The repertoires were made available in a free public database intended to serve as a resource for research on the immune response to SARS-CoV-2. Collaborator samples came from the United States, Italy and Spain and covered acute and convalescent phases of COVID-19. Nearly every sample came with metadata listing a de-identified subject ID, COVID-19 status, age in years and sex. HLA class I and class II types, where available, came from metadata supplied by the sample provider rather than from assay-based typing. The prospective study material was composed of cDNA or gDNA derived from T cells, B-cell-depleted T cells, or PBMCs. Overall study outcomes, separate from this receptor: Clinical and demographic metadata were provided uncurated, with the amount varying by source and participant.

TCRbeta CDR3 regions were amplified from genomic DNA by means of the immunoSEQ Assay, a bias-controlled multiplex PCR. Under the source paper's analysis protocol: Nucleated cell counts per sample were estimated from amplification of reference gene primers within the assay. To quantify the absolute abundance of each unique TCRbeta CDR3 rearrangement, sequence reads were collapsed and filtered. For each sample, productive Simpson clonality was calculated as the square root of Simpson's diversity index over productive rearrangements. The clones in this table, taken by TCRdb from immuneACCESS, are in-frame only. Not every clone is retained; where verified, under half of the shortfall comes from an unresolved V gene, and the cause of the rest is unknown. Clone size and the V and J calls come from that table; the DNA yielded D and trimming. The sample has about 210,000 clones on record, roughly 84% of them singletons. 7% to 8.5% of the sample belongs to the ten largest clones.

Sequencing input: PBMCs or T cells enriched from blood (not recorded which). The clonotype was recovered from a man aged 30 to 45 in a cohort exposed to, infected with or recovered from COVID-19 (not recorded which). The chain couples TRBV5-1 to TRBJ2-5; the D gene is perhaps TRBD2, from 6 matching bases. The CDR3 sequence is CASSSGSIGETQYF. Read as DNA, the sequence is TGCGCCAGCAGCTCCGGGAGCATTGGGGAGACCCAGTACTTC.